This T cell receptor beta chain was retrieved from a study of shared clonotypes between healthy human individuals. CDR1 SGHRS and CDR2 YFSETQ come from the germline V gene. V lost 3 bases to trimming and J lost 6 bases, with 13 bases between them. CDR3 size: 14 residues. This clone has just a few counts. For each subset, genomic DNA was distributed in equal portions over several immunoSEQ plates. Replicate PCRs run on unsorted PBMC used around 330 ng DNA, which was approximately 29,000 T cell genomes. This table comes from immunoSEQ multiplex PCR, and its TCRdb copy is limited to in-frame clones, with some not included. The sample contains 400,000 to 500,000 clones, approximately 80% of which appear only once. Adult donors, all healthy and HIV-negative, had no recent acute infections or vaccinations. Genomic DNA came from 100 million or so PBMCs in unsorted samples.

The sequencing sample was made of PBMCs. This clonotype originated in a middle-aged woman in good health. Some clones in this sample may be carry-over from other donors' samples. The V gene is TRBV5-1, the J gene TRBJ1-5, with D possibly TRBD1 on 5 matching bases. In DNA form, the CDR3 reads TGCGCCAGCAGCTACCAGGGTGAAGGTCAGCCCCAGCATTTT. It specifies CASSYQGEGQPQHF.